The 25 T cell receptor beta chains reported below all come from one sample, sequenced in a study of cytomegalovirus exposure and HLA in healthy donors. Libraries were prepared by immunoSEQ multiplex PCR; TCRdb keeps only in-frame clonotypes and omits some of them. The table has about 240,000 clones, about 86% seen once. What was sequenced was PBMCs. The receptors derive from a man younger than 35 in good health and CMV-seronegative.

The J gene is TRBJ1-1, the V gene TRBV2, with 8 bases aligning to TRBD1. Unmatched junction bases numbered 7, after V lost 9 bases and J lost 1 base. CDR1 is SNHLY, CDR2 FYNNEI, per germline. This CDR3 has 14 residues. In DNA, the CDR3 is TGTGCCAGACTCGGACAGGGAAAGAACACTGAAGCTTTCTTT. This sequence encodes CARLGQGKNTEAFF. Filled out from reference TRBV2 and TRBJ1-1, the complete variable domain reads EPEVTQTPSHQVTQMGQEVILRCVPISNHLYFYWYRQILGQKVEFLVSFYNNEISEKSEIFDDQFSVERPDGSNFTLKIRSTKLEDSAMYFCARLGQGKNTEAFFGQGTRLTVV.

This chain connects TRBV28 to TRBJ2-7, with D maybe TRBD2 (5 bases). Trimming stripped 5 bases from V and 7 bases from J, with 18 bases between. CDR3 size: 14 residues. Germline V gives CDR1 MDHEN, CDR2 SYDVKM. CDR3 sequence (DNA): TGTGCCAGCAGTCCCAGGTTCCCGACGGGGGAGCAGTACTTC. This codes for CASSPRFPTGEQYF.

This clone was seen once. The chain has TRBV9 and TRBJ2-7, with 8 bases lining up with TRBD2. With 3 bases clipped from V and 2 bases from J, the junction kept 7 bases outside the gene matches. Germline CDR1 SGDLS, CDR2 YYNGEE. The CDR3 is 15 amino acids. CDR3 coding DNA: TGTGCCAGCAGCGCCGGGGGGGGTATCCCCTACGAGCAGTACTTC. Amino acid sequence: CASSAGGGIPYEQYF.

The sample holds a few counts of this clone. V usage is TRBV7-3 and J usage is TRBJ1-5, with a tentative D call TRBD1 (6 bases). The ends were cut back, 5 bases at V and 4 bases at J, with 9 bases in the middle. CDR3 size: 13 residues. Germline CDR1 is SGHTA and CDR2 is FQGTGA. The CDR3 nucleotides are TGTGCCAGCAGCATTGACAGGAATCAGCCCCAGCATTTT. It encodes CASSIDRNQPQHF.

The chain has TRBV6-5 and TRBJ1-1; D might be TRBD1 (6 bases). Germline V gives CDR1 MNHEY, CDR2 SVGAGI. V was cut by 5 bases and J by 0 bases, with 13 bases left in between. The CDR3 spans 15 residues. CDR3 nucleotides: TGTGCCAGCAGTCGGTTTGGGGGCCTGAACACTGAAGCTTTCTTT. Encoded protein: CASSRFGGLNTEAFF.

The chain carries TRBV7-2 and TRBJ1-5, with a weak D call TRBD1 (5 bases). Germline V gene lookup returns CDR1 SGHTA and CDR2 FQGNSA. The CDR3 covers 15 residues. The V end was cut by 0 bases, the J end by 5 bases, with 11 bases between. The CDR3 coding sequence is TGTGCCAGCAGCTTAGCTGACAGTATATATCAGCCCCAGCATTTT. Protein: CASSLADSIYQPQHF.

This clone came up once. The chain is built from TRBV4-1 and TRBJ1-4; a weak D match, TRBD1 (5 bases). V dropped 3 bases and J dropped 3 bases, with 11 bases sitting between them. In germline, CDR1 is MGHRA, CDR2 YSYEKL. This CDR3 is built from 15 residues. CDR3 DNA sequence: TGCGCCAGCAGCCAGGACGACAGACCTAATGAAAAACTGTTTTTT. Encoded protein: CASSQDDRPNEKLFF.

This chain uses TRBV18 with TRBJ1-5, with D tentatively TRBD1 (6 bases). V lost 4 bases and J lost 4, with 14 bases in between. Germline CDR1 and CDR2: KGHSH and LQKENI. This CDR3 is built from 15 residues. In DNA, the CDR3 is TGTGCCAGCTCACTTTCAGGGGAAGGGAATCAGCCCCAGCATTTT. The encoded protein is CASSLSGEGNQPQHF.

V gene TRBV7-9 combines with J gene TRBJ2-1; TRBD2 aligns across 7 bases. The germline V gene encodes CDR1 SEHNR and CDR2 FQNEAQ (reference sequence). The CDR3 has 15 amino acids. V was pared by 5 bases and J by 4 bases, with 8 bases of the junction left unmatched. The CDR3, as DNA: TGTGCCAGCAGCCCGGCGGGGGAGGGGTACAATGAGCAGTTCTTC. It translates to CASSPAGEGYNEQFF.

The CDR3 here is CASSFERSSYNSPLHF. The CDR3 region has the DNA TGCGCCAGCAGCTTCGAACGGAGCTCCTATAATTCACCCCTCCACTTT. V and J are TRBV4-3 and TRBJ1-6; D not resolved. The CDR3 sequence is 16 residues long. CDR1 LGHNA and CDR2 YSLEER come from the germline V gene. Trimming removed 5 bases at V and 0 bases at J, with 11 bases between.

CDR3 sequence reads: CASSQHTGSYGYTF. The CDR3 nucleotides are TGCGCCAGCAGCCAGCACACAGGGTCCTATGGCTACACCTTC. The V and J genes are TRBV4-1 and TRBJ1-2; TRBD1 might be the D (6 bases). Germline V gene data show CDR1 as MGHRA and CDR2 as YSYEKL. The CDR3 is made up of 14 amino acids. V lost 3 bases and J lost 4, with 12 bases in between.

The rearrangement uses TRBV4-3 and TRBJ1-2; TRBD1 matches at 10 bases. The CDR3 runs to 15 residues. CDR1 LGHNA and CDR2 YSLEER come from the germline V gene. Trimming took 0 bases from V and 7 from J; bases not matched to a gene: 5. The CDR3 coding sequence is TGCGCCAGCAGCCAAGAATTGACAGGGGGCTCTGGCTACACCTTC. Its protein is CASSQELTGGSGYTF.

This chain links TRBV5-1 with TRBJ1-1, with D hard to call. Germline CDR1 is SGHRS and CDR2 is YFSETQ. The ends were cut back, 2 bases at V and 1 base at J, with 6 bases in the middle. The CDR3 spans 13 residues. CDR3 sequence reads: CASSFQRNTEAFF. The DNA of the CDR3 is TGCGCCAGCAGCTTTCAGCGGAACACTGAAGCTTTCTTT.

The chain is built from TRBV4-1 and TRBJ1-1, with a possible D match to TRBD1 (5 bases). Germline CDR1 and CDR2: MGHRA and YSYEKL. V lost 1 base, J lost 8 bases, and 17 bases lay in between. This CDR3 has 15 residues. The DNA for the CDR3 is TGCGCCAGCAGCCAAGGGGGGGTAAGGGAGCGCGAAGCTTTCTTT. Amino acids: CASSQGGVREREAFF.

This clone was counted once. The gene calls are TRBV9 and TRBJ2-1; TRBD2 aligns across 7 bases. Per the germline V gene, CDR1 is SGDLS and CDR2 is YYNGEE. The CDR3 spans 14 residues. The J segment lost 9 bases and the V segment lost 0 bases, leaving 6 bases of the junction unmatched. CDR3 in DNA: TGTGCCAGCAGCGTAGGGGAGGGATCAGGTGAGCAGTTCTTC. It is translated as CASSVGEGSGEQFF.

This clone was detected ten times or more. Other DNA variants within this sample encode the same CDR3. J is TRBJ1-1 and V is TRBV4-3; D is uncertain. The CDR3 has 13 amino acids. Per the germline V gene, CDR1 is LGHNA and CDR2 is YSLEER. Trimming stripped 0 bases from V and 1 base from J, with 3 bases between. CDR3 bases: TGCGCCAGCAGCCAAGATAGGAACACTGAAGCTTTCTTT. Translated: CASSQDRNTEAFF.

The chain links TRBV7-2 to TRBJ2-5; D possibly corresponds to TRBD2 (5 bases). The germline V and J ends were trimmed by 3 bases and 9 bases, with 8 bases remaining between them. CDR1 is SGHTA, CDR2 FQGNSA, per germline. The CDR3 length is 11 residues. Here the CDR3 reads CASSFYGAQYF. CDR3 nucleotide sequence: TGTGCCAGCAGCTTCTACGGGGCCCAGTACTTC.

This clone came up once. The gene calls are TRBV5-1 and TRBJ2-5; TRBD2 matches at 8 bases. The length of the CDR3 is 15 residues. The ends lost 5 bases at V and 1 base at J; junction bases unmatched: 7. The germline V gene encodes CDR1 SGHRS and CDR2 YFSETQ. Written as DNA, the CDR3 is TGCGCCAGCAGATTTGTAACTAGCGGCCAAGAGACCCAGTACTTC. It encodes CASRFVTSGQETQYF.

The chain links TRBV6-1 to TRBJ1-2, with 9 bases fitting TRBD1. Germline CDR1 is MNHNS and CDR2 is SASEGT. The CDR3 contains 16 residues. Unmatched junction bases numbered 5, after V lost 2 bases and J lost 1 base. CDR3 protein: CASSETGTGYNYGYTF. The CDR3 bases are TGTGCCAGCAGTGAAACCGGGACAGGGTATAACTATGGCTACACCTTC.

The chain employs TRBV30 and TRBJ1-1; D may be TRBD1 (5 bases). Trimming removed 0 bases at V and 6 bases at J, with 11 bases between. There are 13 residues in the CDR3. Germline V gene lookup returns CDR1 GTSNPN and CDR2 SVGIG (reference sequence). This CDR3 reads CAWSVRRVAEAFF. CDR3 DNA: TGTGCCTGGAGTGTTCGCAGGGTCGCTGAAGCTTTCTTT.

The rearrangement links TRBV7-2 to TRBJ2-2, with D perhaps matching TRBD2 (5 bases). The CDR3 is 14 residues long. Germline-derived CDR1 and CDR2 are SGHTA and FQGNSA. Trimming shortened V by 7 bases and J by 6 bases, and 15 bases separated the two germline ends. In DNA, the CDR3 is TGTGCCAGCACCAACACCGACGGGGCCGGGGAGCTGTTTTTT. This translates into CASTNTDGAGELFF.

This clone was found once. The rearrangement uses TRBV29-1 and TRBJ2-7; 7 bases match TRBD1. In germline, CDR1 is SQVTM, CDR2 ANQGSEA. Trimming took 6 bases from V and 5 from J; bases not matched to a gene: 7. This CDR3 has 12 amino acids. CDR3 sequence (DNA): TGCAGCGTCGACTTAGACAGGGACGAGCAGTACTTC. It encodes CSVDLDRDEQYF.

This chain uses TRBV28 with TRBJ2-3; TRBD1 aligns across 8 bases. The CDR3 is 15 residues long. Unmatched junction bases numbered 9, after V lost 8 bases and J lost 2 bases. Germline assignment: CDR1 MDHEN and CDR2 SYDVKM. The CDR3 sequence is CASPGRTGNTDTQYF. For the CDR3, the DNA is TGTGCCAGCCCCGGGCGGACAGGGAACACAGATACGCAGTATTTT.

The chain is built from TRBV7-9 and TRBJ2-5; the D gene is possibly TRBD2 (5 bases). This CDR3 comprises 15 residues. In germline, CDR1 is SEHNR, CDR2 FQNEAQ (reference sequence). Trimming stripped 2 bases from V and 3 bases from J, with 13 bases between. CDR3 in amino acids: CASSLSGLGEETQYF. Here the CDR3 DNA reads TGTGCCAGCAGCTTATCAGGCCTCGGGGAAGAGACCCAGTACTTC.

Written as DNA, the CDR3 is TGTGCCTGGAGCAGCGGGAGTGAGCAGTTCTTC. Amino acids: CAWSSGSEQFF. V is TRBV30 and J is TRBJ2-1, with 8 bases that match TRBD2. Germline CDR1 is GTSNPN and CDR2 is SVGIG (reference sequence). V gave up 3 bases and J gave up 9 bases; unmatched junction bases: 1. This CDR3 comprises 11 residues.